This T cell receptor beta chain comes out of a study of T cells after yellow fever vaccination. This clonotype was seen a handful of times. Its specificity is not known. Per germline, CDR1 MNHEY and CDR2 SMNVEV (reference sequence). The CDR3 has 16 residues. V shed 5 bases and J 10 bases; nucleotides not matched to a gene: 13. General study findings and limits: Contamination by abundant bulk-population clonotypes could be present in FACS-sorted repertoires.

The 5'RACE template-switching step produced TCR cDNA and added a universal primer site and UMIs. TCRdb itself ran the 5' RACE reads through MiXCR, one entry per CDR3 protein. The table lists a few hundred thousand distinct CDR3 sequences, 6.8% of them singletons. The chain links TRBV27 to TRBJ2-1; TRBD2 agrees at 11 bases. The material sequenced was PBMCs, taken roughly 46 days after the first yellow fever vaccination. This TCR was sampled from a man aged 18 to 30 who received the YFV17D yellow fever vaccine. CDR3 bases: TGTGCCAGCAGTCCACTCACTAGCGGGGGCCCTAGGGAGCAGTTCTTC. This codes for CASSPLTSGGPREQFF.